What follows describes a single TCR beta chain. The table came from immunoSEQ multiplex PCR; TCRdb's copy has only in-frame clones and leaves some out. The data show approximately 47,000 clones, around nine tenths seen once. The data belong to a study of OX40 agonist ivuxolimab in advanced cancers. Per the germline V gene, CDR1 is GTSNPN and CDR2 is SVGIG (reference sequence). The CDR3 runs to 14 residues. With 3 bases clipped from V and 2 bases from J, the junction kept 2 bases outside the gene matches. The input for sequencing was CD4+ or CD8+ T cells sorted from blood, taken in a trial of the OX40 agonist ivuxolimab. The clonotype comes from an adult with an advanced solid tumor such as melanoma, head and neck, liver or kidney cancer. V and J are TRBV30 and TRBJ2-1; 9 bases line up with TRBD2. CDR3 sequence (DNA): TGTGCCTGGAGAGGACTAGCGACCTACAATGAGCAGTTCTTC. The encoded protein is CAWRGLATYNEQFF.